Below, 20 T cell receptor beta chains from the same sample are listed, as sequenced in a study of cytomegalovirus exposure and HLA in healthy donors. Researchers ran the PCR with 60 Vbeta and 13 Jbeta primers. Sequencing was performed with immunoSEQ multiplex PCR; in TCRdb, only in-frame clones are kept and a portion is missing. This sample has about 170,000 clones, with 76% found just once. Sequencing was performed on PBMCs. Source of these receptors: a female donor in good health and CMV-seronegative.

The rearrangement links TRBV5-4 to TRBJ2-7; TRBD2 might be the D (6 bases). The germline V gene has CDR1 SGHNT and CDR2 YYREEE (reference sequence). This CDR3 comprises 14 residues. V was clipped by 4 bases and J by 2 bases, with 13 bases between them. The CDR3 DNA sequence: TGTGCCAGCAGCACCGGGACTCGAACCTACGAGCAGTACTTC. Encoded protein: CASSTGTRTYEQYF.

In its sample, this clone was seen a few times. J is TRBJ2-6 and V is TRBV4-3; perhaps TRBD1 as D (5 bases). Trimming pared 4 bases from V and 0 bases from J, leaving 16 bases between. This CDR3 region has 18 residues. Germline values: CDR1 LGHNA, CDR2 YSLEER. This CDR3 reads CASSPLVQGISGANVLTF. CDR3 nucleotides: TGCGCCAGCAGCCCCCTTGTCCAGGGTATCTCTGGGGCCAACGTCCTGACTTTC.

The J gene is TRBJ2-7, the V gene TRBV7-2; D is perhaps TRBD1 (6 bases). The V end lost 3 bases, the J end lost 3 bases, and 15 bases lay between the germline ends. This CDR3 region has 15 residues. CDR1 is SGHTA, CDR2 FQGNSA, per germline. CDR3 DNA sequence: TGTGCCAGCAGCTTGGAGCAGGGGAGAGTCTACGAGCAGTACTTC. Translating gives CASSLEQGRVYEQYF. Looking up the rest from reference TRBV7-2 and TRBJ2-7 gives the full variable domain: GAGVSQSPSNKVTEKGKDVELRCDPISGHTALYWYRQSLGQGLEFLIYFQGNSAPDKSGLPSDRFSAERTGGSVSTLTIQRTQQEDSAVYLCASSLEQGRVYEQYFGPGTRLTVT.

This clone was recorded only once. The chain's CDR3 is CASSKIANTGELFF. The CDR3 DNA reads as TGTGCCAGCAGCAAAATCGCGAACACCGGGGAGCTGTTTTTT. The chain has TRBV21-1 and TRBJ2-2; the listed D gene, TRBD2, was not tested against the DNA. TRBV21-1 is a pseudogene locus. CDR3 length equals 14 residues.

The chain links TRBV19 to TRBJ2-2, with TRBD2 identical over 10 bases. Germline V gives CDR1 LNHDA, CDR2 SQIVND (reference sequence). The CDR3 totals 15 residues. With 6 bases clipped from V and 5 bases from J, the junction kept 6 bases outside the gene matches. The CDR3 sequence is CASSPSGSLTGELFF. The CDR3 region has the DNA TGTGCCAGTAGCCCTAGCGGGAGCTTGACCGGGGAGCTGTTTTTT.

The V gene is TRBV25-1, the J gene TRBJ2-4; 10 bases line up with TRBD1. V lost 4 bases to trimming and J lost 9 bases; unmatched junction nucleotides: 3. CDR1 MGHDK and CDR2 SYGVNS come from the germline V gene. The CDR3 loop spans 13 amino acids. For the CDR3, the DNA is TGTGCCAGCAGTGCTGACAGGGGGCTCATTCAGTACTTC. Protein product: CASSADRGLIQYF.

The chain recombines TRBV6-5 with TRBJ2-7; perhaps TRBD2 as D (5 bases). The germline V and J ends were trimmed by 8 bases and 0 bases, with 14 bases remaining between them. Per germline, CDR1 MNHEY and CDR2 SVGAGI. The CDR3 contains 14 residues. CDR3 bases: TGTGCCAGCGGCCGATGGGAGAGCTCCTACGAGCAGTACTTC. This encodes CASGRWESSYEQYF.

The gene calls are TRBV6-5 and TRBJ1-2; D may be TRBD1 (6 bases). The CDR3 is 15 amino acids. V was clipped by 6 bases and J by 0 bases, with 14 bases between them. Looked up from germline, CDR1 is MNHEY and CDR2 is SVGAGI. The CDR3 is CASSLDRSPNYGYTF. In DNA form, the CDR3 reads TGTGCCAGCAGCCTTGACAGGAGCCCTAACTATGGCTACACCTTC.

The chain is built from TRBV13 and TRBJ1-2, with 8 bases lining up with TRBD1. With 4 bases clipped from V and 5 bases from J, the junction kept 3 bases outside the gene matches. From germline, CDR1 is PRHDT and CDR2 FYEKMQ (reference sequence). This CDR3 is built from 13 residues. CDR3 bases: TGTGCCAGCAGCTCACGGACAGGGTATGGCTACACCTTC. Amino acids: CASSSRTGYGYTF. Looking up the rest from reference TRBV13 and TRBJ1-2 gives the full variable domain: AAGVIQSPRHLIKEKRETATLKCYPIPRHDTVYWYQQGPGQDPQFLISFYEKMQSDKGSIPDRFSAQQFSDYHSELNMSSLELGDSALYFCASSSRTGYGYTFGSGTRLTVV.

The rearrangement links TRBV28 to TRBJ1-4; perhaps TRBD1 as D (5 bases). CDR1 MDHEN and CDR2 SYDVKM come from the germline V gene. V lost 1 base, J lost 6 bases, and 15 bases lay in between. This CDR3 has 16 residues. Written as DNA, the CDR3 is TGTGCCAGCAGTTTATCGGGGGGAAACGGGGATGAAAAACTGTTTTTT. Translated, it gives CASSLSGGNGDEKLFF.

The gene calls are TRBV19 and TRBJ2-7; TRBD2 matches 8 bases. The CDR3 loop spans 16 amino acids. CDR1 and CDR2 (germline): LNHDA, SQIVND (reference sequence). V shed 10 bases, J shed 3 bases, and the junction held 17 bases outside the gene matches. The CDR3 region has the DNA TGTGCCACCACCCCCGGCCCGGGGCGGGGGGACTACGAGCAGTACTTC. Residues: CATTPGPGRGDYEQYF.

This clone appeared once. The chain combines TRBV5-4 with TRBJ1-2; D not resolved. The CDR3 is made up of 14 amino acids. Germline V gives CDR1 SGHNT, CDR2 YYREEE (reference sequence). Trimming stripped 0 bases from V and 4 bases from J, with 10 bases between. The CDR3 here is CASSLDGMPYGYTF. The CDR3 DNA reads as TGTGCCAGCAGCTTGGACGGTATGCCCTATGGCTACACCTTC.

The CDR3: CASTRTSNAGELFF. The CDR3 DNA follows: TGTGCCAGCACCCGGACTAGCAATGCCGGGGAGCTGTTTTTT. The rearrangement links TRBV25-1 to TRBJ2-2; 8 positions match TRBD2. The CDR3 spans 14 residues. In germline, CDR1 is MGHDK, CDR2 SYGVNS. After removal of 7 bases from V and 6 bases from J, the junction contained 7 bases not matched to a gene.

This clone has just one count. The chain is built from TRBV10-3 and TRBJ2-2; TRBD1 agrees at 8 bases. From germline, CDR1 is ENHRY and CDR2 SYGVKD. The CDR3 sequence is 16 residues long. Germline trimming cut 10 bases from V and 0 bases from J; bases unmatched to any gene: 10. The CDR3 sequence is CASQRTGQANTGELFF. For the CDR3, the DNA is TGTGCCAGCCAGCGCACGGGACAGGCGAACACCGGGGAGCTGTTTTTT.

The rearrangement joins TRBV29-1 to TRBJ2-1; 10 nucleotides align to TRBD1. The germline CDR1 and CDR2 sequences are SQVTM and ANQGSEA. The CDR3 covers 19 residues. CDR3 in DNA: TGCATCACAACTATCTTTGCTATCAGGGGGACAGGGGTCGACAATGAGCAGTTCTTC. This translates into CITTIFAIRGTGVDNEQFF.

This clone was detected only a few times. CDR3 amino acids: CASSYDSYNSPLHF. Written as DNA, the CDR3 is TGTGCCAGCAGTTACGACAGCTATAATTCACCCCTCCACTTT. The rearrangement uses TRBV6-5 and TRBJ1-6; tentatively, D is TRBD1 (5 bases). The CDR3 consists of 14 residues. The V end lost 2 bases, the J end lost 3 bases, and 5 bases lay between the germline ends. Germline V gives CDR1 MNHEY, CDR2 SVGAGI.

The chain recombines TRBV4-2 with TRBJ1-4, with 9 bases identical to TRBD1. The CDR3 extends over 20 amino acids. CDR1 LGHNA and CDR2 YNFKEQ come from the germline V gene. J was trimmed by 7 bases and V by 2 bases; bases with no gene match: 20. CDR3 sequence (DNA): TGTGCCAGCAGCCAACAATTGGGGACAGGGATCTCGGCTGGTGTTGAAAAACTGTTTTTT. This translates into CASSQQLGTGISAGVEKLFF.

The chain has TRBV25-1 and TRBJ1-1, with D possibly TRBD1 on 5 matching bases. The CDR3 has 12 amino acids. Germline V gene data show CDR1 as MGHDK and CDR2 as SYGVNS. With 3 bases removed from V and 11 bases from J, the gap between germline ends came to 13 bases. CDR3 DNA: TGTGCCAGCAGTGACAATGGTCCAGGGGCTTTCTTT. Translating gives CASSDNGPGAFF.

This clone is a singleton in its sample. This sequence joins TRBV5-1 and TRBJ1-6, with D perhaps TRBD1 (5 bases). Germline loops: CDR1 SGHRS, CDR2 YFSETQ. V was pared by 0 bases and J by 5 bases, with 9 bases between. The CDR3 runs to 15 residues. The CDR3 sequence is CASSLATGDNSPLHF. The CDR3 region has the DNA TGCGCCAGCAGCTTGGCCACGGGGGATAATTCACCCCTCCACTTT. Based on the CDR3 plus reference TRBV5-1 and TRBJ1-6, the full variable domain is KAGVTQTPRYLIKTRGQQVTLSCSPISGHRSVSWYQQTPGQGLQFLFEYFSETQRNKGNFPGRFSGRQFSNSRSEMNVSTLELGDSALYLCASSLATGDNSPLHFGNGTRLTVT.

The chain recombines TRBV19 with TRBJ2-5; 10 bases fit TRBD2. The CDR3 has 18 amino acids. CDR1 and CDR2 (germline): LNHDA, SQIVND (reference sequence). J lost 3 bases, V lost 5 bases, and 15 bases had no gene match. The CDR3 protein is CASSALYSGGPSKETQYF. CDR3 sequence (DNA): TGTGCCAGTAGTGCCTTATATAGCGGGGGGCCCTCCAAAGAGACCCAGTACTTC.